This TCR beta chain was sequenced during a study of beta chain features in type 1 diabetes. cDNA synthesis used the whole RNA isolate, giving expressed TCRB sequences. Sequencing used immunoSEQ multiplex PCR; TCRdb keeps in-frame clones, though not all of them. In the table there are a few hundred thousand clones, roughly a fifth of which are singletons. Via CD45RO/CCR7/CD25/CD127/CD95/CD27, cells of the CD4+ naive, central memory, regulatory and stem cell-like memory subsets were sorted. Purities over 98% were achieved in all sorted populations. Only a few counts were recorded for this clone. The sequenced sample consisted of naive CD4+ T cells from blood. The sequence came from a woman aged 18-30 years in good health.

This CDR3 reads CAWSQTALAKNIQYF. The DNA for the CDR3 is TGTGCCTGGAGTCAGACTGCCCTAGCCAAAAACATTCAGTACTTC. The chain is built from TRBV30 and TRBJ2-4; no reliable D call. V gave up 2 bases and J gave up 0 bases, with 11 bases separating them. Germline V gene sequence: CDR1 GTSNPN, CDR2 SVGIG (reference sequence). The CDR3 consists of 15 residues.